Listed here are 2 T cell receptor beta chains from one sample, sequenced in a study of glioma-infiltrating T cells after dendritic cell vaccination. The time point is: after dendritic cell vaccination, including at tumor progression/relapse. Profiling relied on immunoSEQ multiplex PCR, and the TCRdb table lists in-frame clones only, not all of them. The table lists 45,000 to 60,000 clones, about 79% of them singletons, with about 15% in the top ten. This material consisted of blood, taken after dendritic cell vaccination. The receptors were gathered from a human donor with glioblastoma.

Here the CDR3 DNA reads TGTGCCGGGGAGGGGAACACTGAAGCTTTCTTT. Translating it yields CAGEGNTEAFF. The J gene is TRBJ1-1, the V gene TRBV30; D remains ambiguous. The V end lost 8 bases, the J end lost 1 base, and 8 bases lay between the germline ends. Per the germline V gene, CDR1 is GTSNPN and CDR2 is SVGIG (reference sequence). This CDR3 contains 11 residues.

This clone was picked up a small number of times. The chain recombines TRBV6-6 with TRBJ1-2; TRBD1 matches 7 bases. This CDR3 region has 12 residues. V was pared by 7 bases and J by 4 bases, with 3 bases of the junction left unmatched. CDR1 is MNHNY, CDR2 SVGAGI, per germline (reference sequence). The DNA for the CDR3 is TGTGCCAGCATGACAGGGACCTATGGCTACACCTTC. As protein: CASMTGTYGYTF.